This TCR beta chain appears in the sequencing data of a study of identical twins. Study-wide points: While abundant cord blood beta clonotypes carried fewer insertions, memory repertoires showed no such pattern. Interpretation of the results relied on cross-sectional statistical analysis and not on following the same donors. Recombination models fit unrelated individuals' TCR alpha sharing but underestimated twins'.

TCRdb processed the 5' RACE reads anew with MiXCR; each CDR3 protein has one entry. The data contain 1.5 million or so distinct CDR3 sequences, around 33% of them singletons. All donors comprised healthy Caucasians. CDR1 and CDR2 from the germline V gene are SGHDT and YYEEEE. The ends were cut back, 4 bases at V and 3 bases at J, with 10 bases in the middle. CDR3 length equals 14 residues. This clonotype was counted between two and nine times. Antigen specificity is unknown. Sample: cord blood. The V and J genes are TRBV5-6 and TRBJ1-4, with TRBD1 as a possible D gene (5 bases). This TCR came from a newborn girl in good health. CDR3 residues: CASSEGLSNEKLFF. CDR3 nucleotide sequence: TGTGCCAGCAGCGAGGGGCTATCTAATGAAAAACTGTTTTTT.